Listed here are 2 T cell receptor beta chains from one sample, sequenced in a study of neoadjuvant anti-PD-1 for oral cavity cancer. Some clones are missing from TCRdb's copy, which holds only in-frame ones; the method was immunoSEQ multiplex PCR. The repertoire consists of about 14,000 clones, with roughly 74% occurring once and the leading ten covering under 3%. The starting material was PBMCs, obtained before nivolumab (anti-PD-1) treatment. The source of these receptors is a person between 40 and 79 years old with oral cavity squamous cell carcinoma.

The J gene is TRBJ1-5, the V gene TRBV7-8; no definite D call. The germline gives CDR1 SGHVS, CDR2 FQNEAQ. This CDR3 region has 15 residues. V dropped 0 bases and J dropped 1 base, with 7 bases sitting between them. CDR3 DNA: TGTGCCAGCAGCTTAGCGCGGCGGAGCAATCAGCCCCAGCATTTT. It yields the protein CASSLARRSNQPQHF. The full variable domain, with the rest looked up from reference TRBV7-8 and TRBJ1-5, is GAGVSQSPRYKVAKRGQDVALRCDPISGHVSLFWYQQALGQGPEFLTYFQNEAQLDKSGLPSDRFFAERPEGSVSTLKIQRTQQEDSAVYLCASSLARRSNQPQHFGDGTRLSIL.

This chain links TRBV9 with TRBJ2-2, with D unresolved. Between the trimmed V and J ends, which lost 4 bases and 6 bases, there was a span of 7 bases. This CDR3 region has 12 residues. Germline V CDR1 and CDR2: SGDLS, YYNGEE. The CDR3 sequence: CASSQLAGELFF. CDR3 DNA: TGTGCCAGCAGCCAGCTAGCCGGGGAGCTGTTTTTT.